Presented here are 29 T cell receptor beta chains from one specimen sequenced in a study of CD4 T cells in relation to SARS-CoV-2 and coronaviruses. The protocol was immunoSEQ multiplex PCR, while the TCRdb copy is restricted to in-frame clones and leaves out a portion. The table has roughly 16,000 clones, approximately 80% seen once. Their target antigens are unknown. Before the COVID-19 pandemic, during about 2011-2019, CD4+ T cells were taken from unexposed donors. After roughly ten days of culture, CD4+ T cells were isolated. The sequencing sample was made of CD4+ T cells from PBMCs, cultured in vitro. These receptor sequences come from a human donor in good health.

This chain connects TRBV24-1 to TRBJ2-5; D assignment may be TRBD1 or TRBD2 (5 bases each). This CDR3 contains 15 residues. V was cut by 6 bases and J by 1 base, with 14 bases left in between. The germline V gene encodes CDR1 KGHDR and CDR2 SFDVKD. CDR3 in DNA: TGTGCCACCAGTACCATGGGGGTGGGCCAAGAGACCCAGTACTTC. It encodes CATSTMGVGQETQYF.

The chain links TRBV18 to TRBJ2-5; D gene unclear. The CDR3 has 11 residues. Germline CDR1 KGHSH, CDR2 LQKENI. Between the trimmed V and J ends, which lost 3 bases and 3 bases, there was a span of 2 bases. The CDR3 DNA is TGTGCCAGCTCACCCAAAGAGACCCAGTACTTC. Its translation is CASSPKETQYF.

This clone is labeled as large. The chain employs TRBV19 and TRBJ2-2; possibly TRBD2 for D (6 bases). CDR1 LNHDA and CDR2 SQIVND come from the germline V gene (reference sequence). The CDR3 spans 15 residues. The V end lost 7 bases, the J end lost 0 bases, and 12 bases lay between the germline ends. The CDR3 DNA follows: TGTGCCAGTAAGGTCCTAGCGTCGAACACCGGGGAGCTGTTTTTT. This encodes CASKVLASNTGELFF.

V gene TRBV30 combines with J gene TRBJ2-1; TRBD2 is a possible D gene (6 bases). Trimming removed 3 bases at V and 6 bases at J, with 6 bases between. Germline lookup yields CDR1 GTSNPN and CDR2 SVGIG (reference sequence). This CDR3 has 11 residues. CDR3 in amino acids: CAWRGGNEQFF. The CDR3 bases are TGTGCCTGGAGGGGGGGCAATGAGCAGTTCTTC.

V gene TRBV6-6 combines with J gene TRBJ2-4, with TRBD2 matching over 7 bases. The CDR3 has 16 residues. Germline V gene lookup returns CDR1 MNHNY and CDR2 SVGAGI (reference sequence). Trimming cost V 4 bases and J 1 base; bases outside gene matches: 7. CDR3 DNA: TGTGCCAGCAGTTCCTCAGGGCGGGGGGCCAAAAACATTCAGTACTTC. Amino acid sequence: CASSSSGRGAKNIQYF.

This clone was found a few times. The chain carries TRBV30 and TRBJ2-3; 14 bases map to TRBD2. This CDR3 is 15 amino acids long. Germline V gives CDR1 GTSNPN, CDR2 SVGIG (reference sequence). V shed 7 bases, J shed 5 bases, and the junction held 8 bases outside the gene matches. The CDR3 bases are TGTGCCTTCCGAACCGGGACTAGCGGGAGAGATACGCAGTATTTT. This encodes CAFRTGTSGRDTQYF.

V is TRBV11-2 and J is TRBJ2-3; 9 bases are shared with TRBD2. The trim removed 1 base at V and 4 bases at J, leaving 9 bases unmatched. The CDR3 is 17 amino acids. Germline values: CDR1 SGHAT, CDR2 FQNNGV. DNA of the CDR3: TGTGCCAGCAGCTTAGGTGTTGCGGGAGGGAGGGCAGATACGCAGTATTTT. As protein: CASSLGVAGGRADTQYF.

The chain uses TRBV27 and TRBJ2-4; tentative D call: TRBD1 (5 bases). V lost 2 bases and J 0 bases, leaving 11 bases between the germline ends. Germline assignment: CDR1 MNHEY and CDR2 SMNVEV (reference sequence). The CDR3 contains 16 residues. The CDR3 bases are TGTGCCAGCAGTTTAGCAGGGTTCCTAGCCAAAAACATTCAGTACTTC. Amino acids: CASSLAGFLAKNIQYF.

V gene TRBV24-1 combines with J gene TRBJ2-1; 9 bases are shared with TRBD2. Trimming took 6 bases from V and 8 from J; bases not matched to a gene: 10. CDR1 and CDR2 from the germline V gene are KGHDR and SFDVKD. The CDR3 runs to 15 residues. CDR3 residues: CATSPAGGLYDEQFF. Here the CDR3 DNA reads TGTGCCACCAGTCCTGCGGGAGGGTTATACGATGAGCAGTTCTTC.

The rearrangement links TRBV19 to TRBJ2-1, with TRBD2 matching over 13 bases. The germline CDR1 and CDR2 sequences are LNHDA and SQIVND (reference sequence). The CDR3 sequence is 20 residues long. Unmatched junction bases numbered 19, after V lost 4 bases and J lost 7 bases. The CDR3 here is CASSSRGLAGRRMWGNEQFF. DNA for the CDR3: TGTGCCAGTAGTAGTAGGGGACTAGCGGGACGTCGCATGTGGGGTAATGAGCAGTTCTTC.

This clone is large (0.1 to 1%) within its sample. In the same sample, other DNA sequences code for this CDR3. V gene TRBV29-1 combines with J gene TRBJ2-3; 7 bases align to TRBD2. This CDR3 is 13 amino acids long. Trimming at V came to 4 bases and at J to 3 bases, leaving 4 bases not matched to a gene. The germline V gene encodes CDR1 SQVTM and CDR2 ANQGSEA. The CDR3 spells CSVVGGSTDTQYF. For the CDR3, the DNA is TGCAGCGTTGTTGGCGGGAGTACAGATACGCAGTATTTT.

The rearrangement joins TRBV10-3 to TRBJ2-5, with 7 bases aligning to TRBD1. The CDR3 contains 16 residues. V trimming: 1 base; J trimming: 0 bases; junction bases outside the gene matches: 5. CDR1 is ENHRY, CDR2 SYGVKD, per germline. CDR3 amino acids: CAISELLTGYQETQYF. CDR3 bases: TGTGCCATCAGTGAGTTACTGACAGGGTACCAAGAGACCCAGTACTTC.

The chain couples TRBV7-9 to TRBJ2-1; TRBD2 agrees at 11 bases. The germline V gene encodes CDR1 SEHNR and CDR2 FQNEAQ (reference sequence). The V and J ends lost 4 bases and 8 bases, in that order; junction bases with no gene match: 7. The CDR3 has 15 residues. CDR3 in amino acids: CASSYTSGRYDEQFF. CDR3 nucleotides: TGTGCCAGCAGCTATACTAGCGGGAGATATGATGAGCAGTTCTTC.

The V gene is TRBV9, the J gene TRBJ1-2; 11 bases are a match to TRBD1. Germline CDR1 is SGDLS and CDR2 is YYNGEE. There are 14 residues in the CDR3. J lost 8 bases, V lost 0 bases, and 3 bases had no gene match. The CDR3 DNA reads TGTGCCAGCAGCGTAGGATGGGACAGGGGGGGCTACACCTTC. Protein: CASSVGWDRGGYTF.

The rearrangement joins TRBV6-5 to TRBJ2-3; 11 positions match TRBD2. The CDR3 length is 15 residues. Germline loops: CDR1 MNHEY, CDR2 SVGAGI. The trim removed 8 bases at V and 1 base at J, leaving 5 bases unmatched. The CDR3 DNA sequence: TGTGCCAGCGCCCTACTAGCGGGAGGCACAGATACGCAGTATTTT. It encodes CASALLAGGTDTQYF.

The chain carries TRBV5-6 and TRBJ1-6; TRBD1 matches at 8 bases. The CDR3 runs 15 residues. J was trimmed by 7 bases and V by 4 bases; bases with no gene match: 7. Germline lookup yields CDR1 SGHDT and CDR2 YYEEEE. The CDR3 region is CASSGRQGWNSPLHF. As DNA, the CDR3 is TGTGCCAGCAGCGGCCGACAGGGGTGGAATTCACCCCTCCACTTT.

The V gene is TRBV9, the J gene TRBJ1-2, with 8 bases fitting TRBD1. In germline, CDR1 is SGDLS, CDR2 YYNGEE. V lost 4 bases to trimming and J lost 4 bases; unmatched junction nucleotides: 3. This CDR3 is 13 amino acids long. The CDR3 protein is CASSPGQAYGYTF. Here the CDR3 DNA reads TGTGCCAGCAGCCCGGGACAGGCCTATGGCTACACCTTC.

This chain uses TRBV7-9 with TRBJ2-7; D ambiguous. In germline, CDR1 is SEHNR, CDR2 FQNEAQ (reference sequence). This CDR3 region has 14 residues. Trimming shortened V by 5 bases and J by 1 base, and 12 bases separated the two germline ends. The DNA for the CDR3 is TGTGCCAGCAGCAACCAACAGAATTCCTACGAGCAGTACTTC. This translates into CASSNQQNSYEQYF.

The V gene is TRBV7-3, the J gene TRBJ2-1, with 8 bases lining up with TRBD2. The CDR3 extends over 13 amino acids. V was pared by 5 bases and J by 6 bases, with 3 bases of the junction left unmatched. Germline-derived CDR1 and CDR2 are SGHTA and FQGTGA. The CDR3 is CASSPRGGNEQFF. CDR3 bases: TGTGCCAGCAGCCCACGGGGGGGCAATGAGCAGTTCTTC.

The rearrangement links TRBV24-1 to TRBJ1-1, with D tentatively TRBD1 (6 bases). V shed 4 bases and J shed 1 base, with 9 bases lying between them. CDR1 and CDR2 from the germline V gene are KGHDR and SFDVKD. The CDR3 is 14 amino acids. The CDR3 DNA reads TGTGCCACCAGTGAAACGGGACAGAACACTGAAGCTTTCTTT. Translation gives CATSETGQNTEAFF.

Only a few counts were recorded for this clone. The chain joins TRBV27 to TRBJ1-5, with 9 bases that match TRBD1. V gave up 8 bases and J gave up 6 bases; unmatched junction bases: 5. This CDR3 spans 13 amino acids. CDR1 is MNHEY, CDR2 SMNVEV, per germline (reference sequence). The CDR3 is CASSGQGIQPQHF. CDR3 in DNA: TGTGCCAGCTCCGGACAGGGGATTCAGCCCCAGCATTTT.

The gene calls are TRBV5-5 and TRBJ1-1; D not certain. Germline lookup yields CDR1 SGHKS and CDR2 YYEKEE (reference sequence). There are 14 residues in the CDR3. Trimming shortened V by 0 bases and J by 1 base, and 7 bases separated the two germline ends. The DNA for the CDR3 is TGTGCCAGCAGCTTGGTCACGGGGAACACTGAAGCTTTCTTT. This gives the protein CASSLVTGNTEAFF.

This sequence joins TRBV5-6 and TRBJ2-1, with TRBD2 matching 7 bases. Germline CDR1 is SGHDT and CDR2 is YYEEEE. This CDR3 is 14 amino acids long. Losses at the gene ends were 5 bases for V and 9 bases for J; bases not matched to a gene: 11. The CDR3 DNA reads as TGTGCCAGCAGAACCGGACTAGTCGAGGGTGAGCAGTTCTTC. This encodes CASRTGLVEGEQFF.

The V gene is TRBV6-6, the J gene TRBJ1-6; D unresolved. The germline CDR1 and CDR2 sequences are MNHNY and SVGAGI (reference sequence). CDR3 size: 12 residues. The V end lost 6 bases, the J end lost 7 bases, and 7 bases lay between the germline ends. The CDR3 DNA follows: TGTGCCAGCAGGGAAACGAATTCACCCCTCCACTTT. It codes for CASRETNSPLHF.

The CDR3 spells CAWVPRGEAFF. The DNA for the CDR3 is TGTGCCTGGGTACCACGGGGGGAAGCTTTCTTT. V is TRBV30 and J is TRBJ1-1, with D possibly matching TRBD1 (5 bases). CDR3 length: 11 residues. Trimming took 5 bases from V and 8 from J, leaving 12 bases between them. Germline values: CDR1 GTSNPN, CDR2 SVGIG (reference sequence).

V usage is TRBV23-1 and J usage is TRBJ2-5, with 7 nucleotides matching TRBD2. TRBV23-1 is marked as an open reading frame, function uncertain. This CDR3 has 18 amino acids. Unmatched junction bases numbered 13, after V lost 1 base and J lost 2 bases. The CDR3 DNA follows: TGCGCCAGCAGTCAATACGTGGAGTCTAAGCGGGGACAAGAGACCCAGTACTTC. It encodes CASSQYVESKRGQETQYF.

The chain recombines TRBV20-1 with TRBJ1-4, with TRBD1 matching over 8 bases. The V and J ends lost 6 bases and 7 bases, in that order; junction bases with no gene match: 7. Germline loops: CDR1 DFQATT, CDR2 SNEGSKA (reference sequence). This CDR3 region has 13 residues. The CDR3 loop is CSASTGGSEKLFF. The DNA for the CDR3 is TGCAGTGCGAGTACAGGGGGGAGTGAAAAACTGTTTTTT.

CDR3 region: CASSSGIRGQPEKLFF. In nucleotides, the CDR3 is TGCGCCAGCAGCTCGGGGATCAGGGGGCAACCAGAAAAACTGTTTTTT. V gene TRBV5-1 combines with J gene TRBJ1-4; the match to TRBD1 covers 8 bases. The CDR3 extends over 16 amino acids. V was pared by 3 bases and J by 8 bases, with 12 bases of the junction left unmatched. In germline, CDR1 is SGHRS, CDR2 YFSETQ.

The chain combines TRBV6-5 with TRBJ1-5; tentatively, D is TRBD1 (5 bases). Per germline, CDR1 MNHEY and CDR2 SVGAGI. This CDR3 contains 13 residues. V gave up 6 bases and J gave up 2 bases, with 8 bases separating them. CDR3 residues: CASSWGRNQPQHF. CDR3 coding DNA: TGTGCCAGCAGCTGGGGCCGCAATCAGCCCCAGCATTTT.